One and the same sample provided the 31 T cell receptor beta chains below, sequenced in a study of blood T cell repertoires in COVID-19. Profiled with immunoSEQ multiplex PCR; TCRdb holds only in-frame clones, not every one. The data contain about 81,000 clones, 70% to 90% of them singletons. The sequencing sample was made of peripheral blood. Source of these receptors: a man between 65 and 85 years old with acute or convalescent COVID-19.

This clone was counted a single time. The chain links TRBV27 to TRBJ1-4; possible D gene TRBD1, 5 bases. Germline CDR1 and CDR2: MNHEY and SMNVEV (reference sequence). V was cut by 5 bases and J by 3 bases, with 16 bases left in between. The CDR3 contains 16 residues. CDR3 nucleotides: TGTGCCAGCAGTCCCTCGGGCAGGGTAGCTAATGAAAAACTGTTTTTT. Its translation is CASSPSGRVANEKLFF. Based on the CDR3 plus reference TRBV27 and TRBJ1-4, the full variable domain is EAQVTQNPRYLITVTGKKLTVTCSQNMNHEYMSWYRQDPGLGLRQIYYSMNVEVTDKGDVPEGYKVSRKEKRNFPLILESPSPNQTSLYFCASSPSGRVANEKLFFGSGTQLSVL.

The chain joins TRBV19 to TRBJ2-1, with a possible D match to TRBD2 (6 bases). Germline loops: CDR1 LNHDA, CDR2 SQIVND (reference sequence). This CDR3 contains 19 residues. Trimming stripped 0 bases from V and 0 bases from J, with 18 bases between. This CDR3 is CASSIEGAGPISSYNEQFF. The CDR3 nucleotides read TGTGCCAGTAGTATAGAAGGAGCGGGTCCGATCTCCTCCTACAATGAGCAGTTCTTC.

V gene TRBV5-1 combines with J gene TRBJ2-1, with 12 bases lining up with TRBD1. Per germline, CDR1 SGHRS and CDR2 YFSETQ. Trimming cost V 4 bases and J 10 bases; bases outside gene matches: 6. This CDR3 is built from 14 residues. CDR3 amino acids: CASSGGQGAREQFF. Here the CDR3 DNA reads TGCGCCAGCAGCGGGGGACAGGGGGCTAGGGAGCAGTTCTTC.

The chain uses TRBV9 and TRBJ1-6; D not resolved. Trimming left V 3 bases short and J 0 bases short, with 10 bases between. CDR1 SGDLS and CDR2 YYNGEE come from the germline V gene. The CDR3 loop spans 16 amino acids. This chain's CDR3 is CASSAKASSYNSPLHF. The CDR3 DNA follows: TGTGCCAGCAGCGCAAAAGCAAGCTCCTATAATTCACCCCTCCACTTT.

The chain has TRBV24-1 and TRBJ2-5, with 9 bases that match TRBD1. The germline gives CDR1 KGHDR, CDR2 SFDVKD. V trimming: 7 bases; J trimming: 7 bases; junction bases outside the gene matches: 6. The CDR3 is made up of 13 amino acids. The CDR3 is CATSIQGAGTQYF. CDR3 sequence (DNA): TGTGCCACCAGCATACAGGGGGCTGGGACCCAGTACTTC.

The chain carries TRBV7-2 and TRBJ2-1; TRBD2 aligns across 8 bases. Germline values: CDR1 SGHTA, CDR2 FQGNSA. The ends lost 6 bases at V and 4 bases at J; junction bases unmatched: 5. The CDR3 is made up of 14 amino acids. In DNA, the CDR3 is TGTGCCAGCAGATCAAGCGGGGGATACAATGAGCAGTTCTTC. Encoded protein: CASRSSGGYNEQFF.

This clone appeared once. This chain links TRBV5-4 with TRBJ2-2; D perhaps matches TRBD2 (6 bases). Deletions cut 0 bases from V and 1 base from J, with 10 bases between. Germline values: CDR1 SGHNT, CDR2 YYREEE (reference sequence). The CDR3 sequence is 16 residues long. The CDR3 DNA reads TGTGCCAGCAGCTTGGGGCGGGGAGAGAACACCGGGGAGCTGTTTTTT. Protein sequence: CASSLGRGENTGELFF.

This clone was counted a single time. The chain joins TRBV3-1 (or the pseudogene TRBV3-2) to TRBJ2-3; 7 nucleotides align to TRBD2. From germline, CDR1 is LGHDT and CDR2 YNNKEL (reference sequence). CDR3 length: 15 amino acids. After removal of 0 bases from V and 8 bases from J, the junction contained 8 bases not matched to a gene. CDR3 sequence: CASSQEGAGTGTQYF. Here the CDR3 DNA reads TGTGCCAGCAGCCAAGAAGGAGCGGGGACTGGTACGCAGTATTTT.

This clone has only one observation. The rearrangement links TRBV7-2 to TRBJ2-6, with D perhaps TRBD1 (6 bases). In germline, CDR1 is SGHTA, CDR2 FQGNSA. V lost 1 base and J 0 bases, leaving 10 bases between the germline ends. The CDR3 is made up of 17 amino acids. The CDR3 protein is CASSLGGHNSGANVLTF. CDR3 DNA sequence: TGTGCCAGCAGCTTAGGGGGACATAACTCTGGGGCCAACGTCCTGACTTTC.

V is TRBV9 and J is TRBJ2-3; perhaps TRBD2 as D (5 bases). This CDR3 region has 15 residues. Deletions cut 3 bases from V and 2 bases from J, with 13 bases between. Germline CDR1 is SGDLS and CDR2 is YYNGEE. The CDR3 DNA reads TGTGCCAGCAGCGCCCTAAGCGGAACCACAGATACGCAGTATTTT. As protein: CASSALSGTTDTQYF.

CDR3 loop: CASSSLGGLQNEKLFF. CDR3 bases: TGTGCCAGCAGCTCGCTCGGGGGACTCCAAAATGAAAAACTGTTTTTT. The V gene is TRBV7-6, the J gene TRBJ1-4; possibly TRBD1 for D (5 bases). Germline V gene data show CDR1 as SGHVS and CDR2 as FNYEAQ. Trimming removed 4 bases from V and 5 bases from J, with 17 bases in between. The CDR3 totals 16 residues.

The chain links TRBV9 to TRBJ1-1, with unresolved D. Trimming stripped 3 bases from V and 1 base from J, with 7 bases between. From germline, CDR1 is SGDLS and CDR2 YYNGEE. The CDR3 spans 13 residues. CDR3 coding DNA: TGTGCCAGCAGCGCGCGACAGAACACTGAAGCTTTCTTT. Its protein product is CASSARQNTEAFF. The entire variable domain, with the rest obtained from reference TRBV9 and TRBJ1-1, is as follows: DSGVTQTPKHLITATGQRVTLRCSPRSGDLSVYWYQQSLDQGLQFLIQYYNGEERAKGNILERFSAQQFPDLHSELNLSSLELGDSALYFCASSARQNTEAFFGQGTRLTVV.

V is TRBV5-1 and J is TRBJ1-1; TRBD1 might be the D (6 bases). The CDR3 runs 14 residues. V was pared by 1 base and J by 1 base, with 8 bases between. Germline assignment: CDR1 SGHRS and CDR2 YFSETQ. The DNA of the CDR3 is TGCGCCAGCAGCTTGACAGGGTCGAACACTGAAGCTTTCTTT. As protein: CASSLTGSNTEAFF.

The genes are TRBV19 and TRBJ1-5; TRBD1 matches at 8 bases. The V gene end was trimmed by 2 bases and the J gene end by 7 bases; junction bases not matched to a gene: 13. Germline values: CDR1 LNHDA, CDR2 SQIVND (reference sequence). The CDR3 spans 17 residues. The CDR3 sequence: CASSIRGVPGGRQPQHF. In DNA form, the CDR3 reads TGTGCCAGTAGTATAAGGGGGGTTCCAGGGGGCAGGCAGCCCCAGCATTTT.

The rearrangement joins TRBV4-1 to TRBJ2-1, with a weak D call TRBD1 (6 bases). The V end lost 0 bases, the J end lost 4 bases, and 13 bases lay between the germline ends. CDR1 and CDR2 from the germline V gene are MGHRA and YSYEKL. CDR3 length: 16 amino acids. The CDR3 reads CASSQDWTVPYNEQFF. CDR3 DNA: TGCGCCAGCAGCCAAGATTGGACAGTCCCTTACAATGAGCAGTTCTTC.

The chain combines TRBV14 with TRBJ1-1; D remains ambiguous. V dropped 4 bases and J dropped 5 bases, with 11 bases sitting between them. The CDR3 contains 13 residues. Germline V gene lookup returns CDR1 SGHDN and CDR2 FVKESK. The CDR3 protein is CASSLGPVTEAFF. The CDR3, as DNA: TGTGCCAGCAGCCTTGGGCCGGTGACTGAAGCTTTCTTT.

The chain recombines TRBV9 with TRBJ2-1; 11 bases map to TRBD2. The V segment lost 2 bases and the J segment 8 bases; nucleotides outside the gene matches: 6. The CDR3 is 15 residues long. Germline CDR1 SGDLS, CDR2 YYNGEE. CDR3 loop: CASSVGLAAEDEQFF. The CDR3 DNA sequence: TGTGCCAGCAGCGTGGGACTAGCGGCGGAGGATGAGCAGTTCTTC.

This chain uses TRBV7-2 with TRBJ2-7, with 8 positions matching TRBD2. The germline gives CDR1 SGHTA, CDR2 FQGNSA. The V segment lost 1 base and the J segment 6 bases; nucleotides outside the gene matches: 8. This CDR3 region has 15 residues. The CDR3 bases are TGTGCCAGCAGCTTAGTGGCAGCGGGAGTGGCCGAGCAGTACTTC. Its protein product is CASSLVAAGVAEQYF.

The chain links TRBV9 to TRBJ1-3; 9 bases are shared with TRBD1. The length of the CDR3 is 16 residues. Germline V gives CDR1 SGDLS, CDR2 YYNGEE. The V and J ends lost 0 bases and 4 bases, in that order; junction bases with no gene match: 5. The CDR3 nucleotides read TGTGCCAGCAGCGTAGAAGGACAGGGGACAGGAAACACCATATATTTT. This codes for CASSVEGQGTGNTIYF.

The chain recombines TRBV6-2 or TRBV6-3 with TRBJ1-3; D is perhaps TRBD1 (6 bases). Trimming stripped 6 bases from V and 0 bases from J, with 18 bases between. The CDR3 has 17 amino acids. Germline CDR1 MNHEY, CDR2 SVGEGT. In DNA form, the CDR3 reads TGTGCCAGCAGCTCAAAAGACAGGCGAAACTCTGGAAACACCATATATTTT. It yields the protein CASSSKDRRNSGNTIYF.

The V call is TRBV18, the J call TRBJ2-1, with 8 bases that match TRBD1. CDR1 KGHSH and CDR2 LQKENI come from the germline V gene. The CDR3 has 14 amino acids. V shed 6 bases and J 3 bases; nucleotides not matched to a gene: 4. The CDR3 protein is CASSGQGLYNEQFF. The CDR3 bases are TGTGCCAGCTCCGGACAGGGCCTCTACAATGAGCAGTTCTTC. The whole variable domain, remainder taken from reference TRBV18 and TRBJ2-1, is NAGVMQNPRHLVRRRGQEARLRCSPMKGHSHVYWYRQLPEEGLKFMVYLQKENIIDESGMPKERFSAEFPKEGPSILRIQQVVRGDSAAYFCASSGQGLYNEQFFGPGTRLTVL.

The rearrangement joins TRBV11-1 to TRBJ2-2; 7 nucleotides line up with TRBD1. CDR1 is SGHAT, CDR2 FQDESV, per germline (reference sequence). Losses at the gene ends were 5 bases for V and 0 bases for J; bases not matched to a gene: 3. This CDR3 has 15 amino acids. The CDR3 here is CASSLGQTNTGELFF. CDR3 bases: TGTGCCAGCAGCCTGGGACAGACGAACACCGGGGAGCTGTTTTTT.

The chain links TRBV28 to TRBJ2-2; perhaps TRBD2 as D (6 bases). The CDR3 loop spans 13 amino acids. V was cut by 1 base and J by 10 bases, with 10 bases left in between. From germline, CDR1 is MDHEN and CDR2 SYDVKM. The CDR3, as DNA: TGTGCCAGCAGTTTATCCGGGAGTGAGGAGCTGTTTTTT. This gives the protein CASSLSGSEELFF.

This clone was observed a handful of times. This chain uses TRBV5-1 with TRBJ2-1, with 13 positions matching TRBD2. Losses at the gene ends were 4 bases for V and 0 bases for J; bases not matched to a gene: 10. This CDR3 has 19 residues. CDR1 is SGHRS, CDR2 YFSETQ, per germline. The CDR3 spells CASSPQGTSGVSSYNEQFF. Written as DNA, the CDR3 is TGCGCCAGCAGCCCCCAGGGGACTAGCGGGGTAAGCTCCTACAATGAGCAGTTCTTC.

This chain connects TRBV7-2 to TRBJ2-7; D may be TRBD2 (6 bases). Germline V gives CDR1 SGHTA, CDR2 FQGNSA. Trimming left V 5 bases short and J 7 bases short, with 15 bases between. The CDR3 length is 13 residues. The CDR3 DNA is TGTGCCAGCAGCCCAGGACCAGCGGGTGAGCAGTACTTC. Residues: CASSPGPAGEQYF.

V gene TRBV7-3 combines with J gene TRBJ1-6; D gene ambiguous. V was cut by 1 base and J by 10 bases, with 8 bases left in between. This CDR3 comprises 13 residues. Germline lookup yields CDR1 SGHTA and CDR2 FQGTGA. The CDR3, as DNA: TGTGCCAGCAGCTTAAGTACAGAGTCACCCCTCCACTTT. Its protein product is CASSLSTESPLHF. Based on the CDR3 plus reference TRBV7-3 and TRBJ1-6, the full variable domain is GAGVSQTPSNKVTEKGKYVELRCDPISGHTALYWYRQSLGQGPEFLIYFQGTGAADDSGLPNDRFFAVRPEGSVSTLKIQRTERGDSAVYLCASSLSTESPLHFGNGTRLTVT.

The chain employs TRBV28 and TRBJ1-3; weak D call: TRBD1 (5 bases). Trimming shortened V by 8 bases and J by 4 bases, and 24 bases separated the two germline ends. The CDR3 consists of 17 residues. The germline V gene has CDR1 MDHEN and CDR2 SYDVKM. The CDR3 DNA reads TGTGCCAGCGTTGGGGCAGGGATCCTCGTAGGAGGAAACACCATATATTTT. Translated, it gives CASVGAGILVGGNTIYF.

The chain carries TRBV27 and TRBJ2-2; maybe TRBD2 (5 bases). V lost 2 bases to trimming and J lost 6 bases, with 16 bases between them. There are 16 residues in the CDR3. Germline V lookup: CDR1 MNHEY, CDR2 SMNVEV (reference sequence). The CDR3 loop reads CASSLGLPGVAGELFF. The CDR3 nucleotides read TGTGCCAGCAGTTTAGGACTGCCTGGGGTGGCCGGGGAGCTGTTTTTT.

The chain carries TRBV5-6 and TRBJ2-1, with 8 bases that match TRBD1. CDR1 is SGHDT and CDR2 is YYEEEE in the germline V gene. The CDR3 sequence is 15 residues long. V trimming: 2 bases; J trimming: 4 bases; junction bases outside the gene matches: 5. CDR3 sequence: CASSLRGQGYNEQFF. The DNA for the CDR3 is TGTGCCAGCAGCTTACGTGGACAGGGTTACAATGAGCAGTTCTTC.

As DNA, the CDR3 is TGTGCCTGGAGTGGGGGAGCCAATACGCAGTATTTT. Translation gives CAWSGGANTQYF. The chain is built from TRBV30 and TRBJ2-3; D is perhaps TRBD2 (5 bases). Trimming removed 1 base at V and 7 bases at J, with 9 bases between. The CDR3 totals 12 residues. Germline V CDR1 and CDR2: GTSNPN, SVGIG (reference sequence). Looking up the rest from reference TRBV30 and TRBJ2-3 gives the full variable domain: SQTIHQWPATLVQPVGSPLSLECTVEGTSNPNLYWYRQAAGRGLQLLFYSVGIGQISSEVPQNLSASRPQDRQFILSSKKLLLSDSGFYLCAWSGGANTQYFGPGTRLTVL.

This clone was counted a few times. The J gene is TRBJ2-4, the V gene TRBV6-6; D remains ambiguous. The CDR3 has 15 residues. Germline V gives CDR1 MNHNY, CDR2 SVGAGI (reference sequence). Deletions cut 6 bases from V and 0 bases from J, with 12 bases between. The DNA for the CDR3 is TGTGCCAGCAGCCCCGGTCGGGTAGCCAAAAACATTCAGTACTTC. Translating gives CASSPGRVAKNIQYF.